The clone carrying this T cell receptor beta chain counts as medium-sized. Its antigen is not identified. MiXCR, applied by TCRdb to the 5' RACE reads, yields one record per CDR3 protein. This sample carries fewer than 65,000 distinct CDR3 sequences, around 30% of them seen once, and the ten largest clones take roughly 2.1%. Study-level results: Tumor Tregs overlapped most with tumor, then blood, naive CD4+ cells.

CDR3 length: 15 residues. The germline CDR1 and CDR2 sequences are SGHRS and YFSETQ. V dropped 0 bases and J dropped 10 bases, with 14 bases sitting between them. The sample taken for sequencing was tumor-infiltrating naive CD4+ T cells sorted from the breast tumor. The subset was: naive CD4+ T cells, CD4+CD45RA+CD25-. This TCR was recovered from a female donor with breast cancer. The genes are TRBV5-1 and TRBJ1-6, with D possibly TRBD1 on 6 matching bases. The CDR3 DNA reads as TGCGCCAGCAGCTTGGAAGGGGGGGTGGAATCACCCCTCCACTTT. Its protein is CASSLEGGVESPLHF. The complete variable domain, with remaining parts taken from reference TRBV5-1 and TRBJ1-6, reads KAGVTQTPRYLIKTRGQQVTLSCSPISGHRSVSWYQQTPGQGLQFLFEYFSETQRNKGNFPGRFSGRQFSNSRSEMNVSTLELGDSALYLCASSLEGGVESPLHFGNGTRLTVT.